The 31 T cell receptor beta chains below were found in one sample sequenced in a study of cytomegalovirus exposure and HLA in healthy donors. The PCR contained 60 Vbeta and 13 Jbeta primers. Here immunoSEQ multiplex PCR was the method, and the copy in TCRdb shows in-frame clones only, minus some. The table lists about 160,000 clones, over 60% of them singletons. The sequencing sample was made of PBMCs. Every receptor here comes from a woman aged 50 to 60 in good health and CMV-seropositive.

The V and J genes are TRBV5-6 and TRBJ2-7; D is uncertain. The V and J ends lost 4 bases and 1 base respectively, with 15 bases between them. The CDR3 sequence is 15 residues long. The germline CDR1 and CDR2 sequences are SGHDT and YYEEEE. The CDR3 coding sequence is TGTGCCAGCAGCCCCACGGAGTCCCCATCCTACGAGCAGTACTTC. Its translation: CASSPTESPSYEQYF.

The chain carries TRBV6-5 and TRBJ2-7, with TRBD2 matching over 7 bases. This CDR3 is built from 15 residues. Germline V gene sequence: CDR1 MNHEY, CDR2 SVGAGI. The ends lost 5 bases at V and 0 bases at J; junction bases unmatched: 7. For the CDR3, the DNA is TGTGCCAGCAGTCGGGATGGGGGGGGCTCCTACGAGCAGTACTTC. Its translation: CASSRDGGGSYEQYF.

The genes are TRBV2 and TRBJ2-7; 7 bases agree with TRBD1. Germline CDR1 SNHLY, CDR2 FYNNEI. Trimming took 5 bases from V and 7 from J; bases not matched to a gene: 11. This CDR3 contains 14 residues. CDR3 DNA: TGTGCCAGCAGTCAAGGGGGCCTACTTGTGGAGCAGTACTTC. Its translation is CASSQGGLLVEQYF.

This chain connects TRBV7-9 to TRBJ2-2; 9 nucleotides align to TRBD2. The CDR3 is 18 amino acids. The ends lost 5 bases at V and 1 base at J; junction bases unmatched: 11. The germline gives CDR1 SEHNR, CDR2 FQNEAQ (reference sequence). CDR3 in DNA: TGTGCCAGCAGCGTTAGCGGCGGACTAGCGAGGAACACCGGGGAGCTGTTTTTT. As protein: CASSVSGGLARNTGELFF.

The CDR3 reads CASSLYWQGSNEQFF. The CDR3 coding sequence is TGTGCCAGCAGCTTATACTGGCAGGGGAGCAATGAGCAGTTCTTC. This chain joins TRBV7-2 and TRBJ2-1; a weak D match, TRBD1 (6 bases). The V end lost 2 bases, the J end lost 6 bases, and 14 bases lay between the germline ends. The length of the CDR3 is 15 residues. Germline V gives CDR1 SGHTA, CDR2 FQGNSA.

The chain carries TRBV7-9 and TRBJ1-5, with TRBD1 matching over 8 bases. This CDR3 contains 14 residues. In germline, CDR1 is SEHNR, CDR2 FQNEAQ (reference sequence). With 5 bases clipped from V and 2 bases from J, the junction kept 2 bases outside the gene matches. The CDR3 reads CASSQTGGNQPQHF. DNA for the CDR3: TGTGCCAGCAGCCAGACAGGGGGCAATCAGCCCCAGCATTTT.

This chain joins TRBV2 and TRBJ2-2; D remains ambiguous. Germline CDR1 SNHLY, CDR2 FYNNEI. The CDR3 totals 11 residues. The ends were cut back, 8 bases at V and 5 bases at J, with 6 bases in the middle. This CDR3 is CASGPTGELFF. The CDR3 DNA follows: TGTGCCAGCGGCCCTACCGGGGAGCTGTTTTTT. Full variable domain (outside the CDR3, taken from reference TRBV2 and TRBJ2-2): EPEVTQTPSHQVTQMGQEVILRCVPISNHLYFYWYRQILGQKVEFLVSFYNNEISEKSEIFDDQFSVERPDGSNFTLKIRSTKLEDSAMYFCASGPTGELFFGEGSRLTVL.

Only one count was recorded for this clone. The chain is built from TRBV4-2 and TRBJ2-1, with 12 bases identical to TRBD2. Germline CDR1 is LGHNA and CDR2 is YNFKEQ. The CDR3 is made up of 21 amino acids. The junction had 17 bases not matched to a gene; V was cut back by 4 bases and J by 1 base. Here the CDR3 reads CASSPKGSGTSGSGSYNEQFF. CDR3 sequence (DNA): TGTGCCAGCAGCCCCAAGGGGTCGGGGACTAGCGGGTCAGGTTCCTACAATGAGCAGTTCTTC.

The CDR3 sequence is CASSQDGNSGNTIYF. The CDR3 DNA is TGCGCCAGCAGCCAAGACGGTAACTCTGGAAACACCATATATTTT. The chain carries TRBV4-3 and TRBJ1-3; D uncertain. The germline gives CDR1 LGHNA, CDR2 YSLEER. V shed 0 bases and J shed 0 bases, with 6 bases lying between them. The CDR3 totals 15 residues.

The CDR3 nucleotides read TGTGCCAGCAGGCGGGGGACAGGCCAAGAGACCCAGTACTTC. Its translation: CASRRGTGQETQYF. The chain links TRBV2 to TRBJ2-5; D is possibly TRBD1 (8 bases). This CDR3 is built from 14 residues. The germline V gene encodes CDR1 SNHLY and CDR2 FYNNEI. With 6 bases removed from V and 1 base from J, the gap between germline ends came to 12 bases.

The chain combines TRBV29-1 with TRBJ2-5, with TRBD1 matching over 9 bases. This CDR3 is 13 amino acids long. V was pared by 7 bases and J by 2 bases, with 5 bases of the junction left unmatched. Per the germline V gene, CDR1 is SQVTM and CDR2 is ANQGSEA. CDR3 in amino acids: CSAGGQGQETQYF. CDR3 DNA sequence: TGCAGCGCCGGGGGACAGGGACAAGAGACCCAGTACTTC.

This chain's CDR3 is CASSLQGGGYTF. Written as DNA, the CDR3 is TGTGCCAGTAGTTTACAGGGAGGGGGCTACACCTTC. V usage is TRBV19 and J usage is TRBJ1-2, with a possible D match to TRBD1 (6 bases). The CDR3 loop spans 12 amino acids. CDR1 is LNHDA and CDR2 is SQIVND in the germline V gene (reference sequence). V gave up 5 bases and J gave up 8 bases, with 12 bases separating them. Full variable domain (rest looked up from reference TRBV19 and TRBJ1-2): DGGITQSPKYLFRKEGQNVTLSCEQNLNHDAMYWYRQDPGQGLRLIYYSQIVNDFQKGDIAEGYSVSREKKESFPLTVTSAQKNPTAFYLCASSLQGGGYTFGSGTRLTVV.

This rearrangement joins TRBV19 to TRBJ1-1, with 7 bases identical to TRBD1. V dropped 4 bases and J dropped 4; count of bases not matched to a gene: 9. There are 15 residues in the CDR3. Germline CDR1 and CDR2: LNHDA and SQIVND (reference sequence). The CDR3 sequence: CASSRQGSGVTEAFF. The CDR3 DNA is TGTGCCAGTAGTAGACAGGGCTCGGGGGTCACTGAAGCTTTCTTT. Full variable domain (outside the CDR3, taken from reference TRBV19 and TRBJ1-1): DGGITQSPKYLFRKEGQNVTLSCEQNLNHDAMYWYRQDPGQGLRLIYYSQIVNDFQKGDIAEGYSVSREKKESFPLTVTSAQKNPTAFYLCASSRQGSGVTEAFFGQGTRLTVV.

The chain couples TRBV7-2 to TRBJ1-3, with D unresolved. The CDR3 runs to 15 residues. Trimming shortened V by 7 bases and J by 0 bases, and 13 bases separated the two germline ends. From germline, CDR1 is SGHTA and CDR2 FQGNSA. CDR3 DNA sequence: TGTGCCAGCACCGTCACCGGCGGCTCTGGAAACACCATATATTTT. It is translated as CASTVTGGSGNTIYF.

The chain is built from TRBV2 and TRBJ1-5, with 8 bases aligning to TRBD1. The CDR3 runs 13 residues. CDR1 is SNHLY, CDR2 FYNNEI, per germline. V lost 6 bases and J lost 7; bases outside the gene matches: 5. CDR3 sequence reads: CASSGTGPQPQHF. The CDR3, as DNA: TGTGCCAGCAGCGGGACAGGTCCCCAGCCCCAGCATTTT. The full variable domain, completed using reference TRBV2 and TRBJ1-5, is EPEVTQTPSHQVTQMGQEVILRCVPISNHLYFYWYRQILGQKVEFLVSFYNNEISEKSEIFDDQFSVERPDGSNFTLKIRSTKLEDSAMYFCASSGTGPQPQHFGDGTRLSIL.

This clone was counted between two and nine times. The chain combines TRBV29-1 with TRBJ2-7, with a possible D match to TRBD1 (6 bases). CDR3 length equals 14 residues. CDR1 is SQVTM and CDR2 is ANQGSEA in the germline V gene. V lost 7 bases and J 2 bases, leaving 18 bases between the germline ends. CDR3 loop: CSARGGGLTYEQYF. CDR3 in DNA: TGCAGCGCCAGGGGTGGGGGCCTAACCTACGAGCAGTACTTC.

This clone has only one observation. The V gene is TRBV5-4, the J gene TRBJ2-5; tentative D call: TRBD1 (6 bases). Germline CDR1 is SGHNT and CDR2 is YYREEE (reference sequence). CDR3 length: 14 residues. V was shortened by 1 base and J by 5 bases, with 12 bases between the two germline ends. CDR3 amino acids: CASSLRDTGETQYF. In nucleotides, the CDR3 is TGTGCCAGCAGCTTGAGGGACACAGGGGAGACCCAGTACTTC.

V gene TRBV28 combines with J gene TRBJ2-2; the match to TRBD1 covers 10 bases. With V trimmed by 6 bases and J by 3 bases, 10 bases remained unmatched. Germline V gives CDR1 MDHEN, CDR2 SYDVKM. The CDR3 extends over 17 amino acids. CDR3 bases: TGTGCCAGCAGAAAGACAGGGGGCAAAAAGTACACCGGGGAGCTGTTTTTT. Translated: CASRKTGGKKYTGELFF.

This chain uses TRBV2 with TRBJ1-5; D remains unclear. This CDR3 comprises 15 residues. Germline V gene data show CDR1 as SNHLY and CDR2 as FYNNEI. Trimming pared 5 bases from V and 0 bases from J, leaving 11 bases between. The CDR3 region has the DNA TGTGCCAGCAGTTTATCGACGGGTAGCAATCAGCCCCAGCATTTT. This translates into CASSLSTGSNQPQHF.

The genes are TRBV4-1 and TRBJ1-2; TRBD1 aligns across 7 bases. The CDR3 is 19 residues long. Germline V lookup: CDR1 MGHRA, CDR2 YSYEKL. The trim removed 0 bases at V and 8 bases at J, leaving 21 bases unmatched. The CDR3 nucleotides are TGCGCCAGCAGCCAAGAAGTGGCTTTTAGGGGACAGATCAAGTACGGCTACACCTTC. Residues: CASSQEVAFRGQIKYGYTF.

A few counts support this clone. The chain links TRBV6-1 to TRBJ2-5, with D unresolved. This CDR3 spans 13 amino acids. Germline assignment: CDR1 MNHNS and CDR2 SASEGT. The germline V and J ends were trimmed by 6 bases and 0 bases, with 8 bases remaining between them. The CDR3 DNA follows: TGTGCCAGCAGCCCCTCGTACCAAGAGACCCAGTACTTC. The encoded protein is CASSPSYQETQYF.

This clone came up once. This chain connects TRBV4-1 to TRBJ1-3; TRBD1 might be the D (6 bases). CDR3 length: 15 amino acids. CDR1 and CDR2 from the germline V gene are MGHRA and YSYEKL. V gave up 3 bases and J gave up 0 bases, with 9 bases separating them. Written as DNA, the CDR3 is TGCGCCAGCAGCCATCGGACAGACTCTGGAAACACCATATATTTT. Residues: CASSHRTDSGNTIYF.

This rearrangement joins TRBV7-2 to TRBJ2-3; TRBD2 agrees at 8 bases. The CDR3 totals 16 residues. V was pared by 0 bases and J by 0 bases, with 2 bases of the junction left unmatched. Germline V CDR1 and CDR2: SGHTA, FQGNSA. CDR3 nucleotide sequence: TGTGCCAGCAGCTTAGCTGTAGCGGGAAGCACAGATACGCAGTATTTT. This encodes CASSLAVAGSTDTQYF.

The genes are TRBV9 and TRBJ2-5; D might be TRBD2 (5 bases). V lost 4 bases and J lost 5, with 6 bases in between. Germline lookup yields CDR1 SGDLS and CDR2 YYNGEE. The CDR3 is made up of 11 amino acids. This CDR3 reads CASSTGETQYF. The CDR3 DNA reads as TGTGCCAGCAGCACGGGGGAGACCCAGTACTTC.

This clone was counted a single time. The chain combines TRBV7-2 with TRBJ1-5; D is possibly TRBD1 (5 bases). Trimming took off 5 bases at V and 6 bases at J, with 11 bases between the two ends. This CDR3 is built from 13 residues. Looked up from germline, CDR1 is SGHTA and CDR2 is FQGNSA. The chain's CDR3 is CASSPQGGQPQHF. The DNA for the CDR3 is TGTGCCAGCAGCCCCCAGGGAGGTCAGCCCCAGCATTTT.

This sequence joins TRBV9 and TRBJ2-7; 9 bases align to TRBD1. J was trimmed by 4 bases and V by 2 bases; bases with no gene match: 7. In germline, CDR1 is SGDLS, CDR2 YYNGEE. This CDR3 is built from 15 residues. As DNA, the CDR3 is TGTGCCAGCAGCGTTGGACAGGGGATAGTATACGAGCAGTACTTC. Translated, it gives CASSVGQGIVYEQYF.

A single count supports this clone. CDR3 loop: CASKGGGTYEQYF. For the CDR3, the DNA is TGTGCCTCCAAGGGCGGGGGGACCTACGAGCAGTACTTC. The chain recombines TRBV2 with TRBJ2-7; 8 nucleotides agree with TRBD2. The germline gives CDR1 SNHLY, CDR2 FYNNEI. V trimming: 11 bases; J trimming: 2 bases; junction bases outside the gene matches: 8. The CDR3 is 13 amino acids.

The chain couples TRBV29-1 to TRBJ2-1; tentative D call: TRBD2 (7 bases). V lost 4 bases to trimming and J lost 6 bases, with 13 bases between them. CDR3 size: 13 residues. The V gene's germline CDR1 is SQVTM and CDR2 ANQGSEA. The CDR3 here is CSVAGGLGNEQFF. The CDR3 DNA follows: TGCAGCGTTGCGGGGGGCCTCGGCAATGAGCAGTTCTTC.

This chain uses TRBV15 with TRBJ2-6; D is unclear. CDR3 length: 17 residues. Trimming took 1 base from V and 0 from J, leaving 10 bases between them. Germline lookup yields CDR1 LNHNV and CDR2 YYDKDF (reference sequence). DNA of the CDR3: TGTGCCACCAGCAGAGGGCCAGTTATCTCTGGGGCCAACGTCCTGACTTTC. Protein sequence: CATSRGPVISGANVLTF.

This clone appeared once. A junction end diverges from the germline sequence, so it may reflect a read error. This sequence joins TRBV7-7 and TRBJ2-1; 15 nucleotides agree with TRBD2. Germline CDR1 is SSHAT and CDR2 is FNYEAQ (reference sequence). The CDR3 totals 16 residues. CDR3 protein: CASSSGLAGGGNEQFF. The CDR3 DNA reads TGTGCTAGCAGCTCGGGACTAGCGGGGGGCGGGAATGAGCAGTTCTTC.

The V and J genes are TRBV18 and TRBJ1-6, with a tentative D call TRBD1 (6 bases). The ends were cut back, 5 bases at V and 8 bases at J, with 7 bases in the middle. Germline CDR1 reads KGHSH; CDR2 reads LQKENI. This CDR3 has 12 amino acids. The CDR3 sequence: CASSEGDSPLHF. As DNA, the CDR3 is TGTGCCAGCTCAGAGGGGGATTCACCCCTCCACTTT.